The text below deals with one TCR beta chain. The sample originates from a study of blood T cell repertoires in COVID-19. The germline V gene encodes CDR1 KGHSH and CDR2 LQKENI. There are 13 residues in the CDR3. Trimming stripped 6 bases from V and 4 bases from J, with 12 bases between. The repertoire was sequenced with immunoSEQ multiplex PCR; TCRdb's copy has only in-frame clones and lacks some. This table has about 160,000 clones, roughly four fifths appearing once. This chain joins TRBV18 and TRBJ2-5; tentatively, D is TRBD1 (6 bases). This receptor was obtained from a man in his sixties with active or convalescent COVID-19. The material sequenced was peripheral blood. CDR3 region: CASSPGQLETQYF. For the CDR3, the DNA is TGTGCCAGCTCCCCCGGACAGCTAGAGACCCAGTACTTC.